This passage covers 23 T cell receptor beta chains from one sample sequenced in a study of shared clonotypes between healthy human individuals. Assay: immunoSEQ multiplex PCR; the TCRdb copy retains only in-frame clones and omits some. The table lists some 2,000,000 clones, 95% of them singletons. Sequenced material: naive CD4+ T cells sorted from blood. The sample's subset: CD45RA+ positively selected. Receptors originate from a man younger than 35 in good health.

This clone was seen a few times. The genes are TRBV28 and TRBJ1-2, with TRBD1 matching 7 bases. After removal of 4 bases from V and 8 bases from J, the junction contained 10 bases not matched to a gene. The CDR3 runs 14 residues. In germline, CDR1 is MDHEN, CDR2 SYDVKM. Here the CDR3 reads CASSSPRQGEGYTF. The DNA for the CDR3 is TGTGCCAGCAGTTCGCCCAGACAGGGAGAAGGCTACACCTTC.

The rearrangement joins TRBV6-5 to TRBJ2-2, with TRBD1 as a possible D gene (6 bases). The CDR3 runs 13 residues. Trimming took off 5 bases at V and 6 bases at J, with 10 bases between the two ends. Per the germline V gene, CDR1 is MNHEY and CDR2 is SVGAGI. CDR3 coding DNA: TGTGCCAGCAGTCGCCCAGGGGCCGGGGAGCTGTTTTTT. This gives the protein CASSRPGAGELFF.

The genes are TRBV30 and TRBJ1-5, with no clear D. Germline CDR1 is GTSNPN and CDR2 is SVGIG (reference sequence). This CDR3 contains 14 residues. V shed 5 bases and J shed 4 bases, with 15 bases lying between them. CDR3 in amino acids: CAWAPGSGNQPQHF. CDR3 coding DNA: TGTGCCTGGGCCCCGGGGTCGGGAAATCAGCCCCAGCATTTT.

This chain links TRBV30 with TRBJ2-1; D possibly corresponds to TRBD2 (5 bases). This CDR3 comprises 15 residues. V was pared by 2 bases and J by 3 bases, with 14 bases between. The germline V gene encodes CDR1 GTSNPN and CDR2 SVGIG (reference sequence). Here the CDR3 DNA reads TGTGCCTGGAGTTCGGGATCTAAACACTACAATGAGCAGTTCTTC. Translated: CAWSSGSKHYNEQFF.

The chain links TRBV27 to TRBJ2-1, with D perhaps TRBD1 (6 bases). CDR1 and CDR2 from the germline V gene are MNHEY and SMNVEV (reference sequence). The CDR3 consists of 15 residues. Trimming took off 5 bases at V and 5 bases at J, with 16 bases between the two ends. The CDR3 DNA sequence: TGTGCCAGCAGTGATACCGGGACACTGAACAATGAGCAGTTCTTC. Translation gives CASSDTGTLNNEQFF.

V and J are TRBV14 and TRBJ1-1, with D unresolved. The CDR3 runs 15 residues. Per germline, CDR1 SGHDN and CDR2 FVKESK. Trimming stripped 4 bases from V and 5 bases from J, with 17 bases between. The CDR3 DNA reads as TGTGCCAGCAGCCGAGGTTACGAGGGAGGAACTGAAGCTTTCTTT. It is translated as CASSRGYEGGTEAFF. Together with reference TRBV14 and TRBJ1-1, the CDR3 gives the full variable domain: EAGVTQFPSHSVIEKGQTVTLRCDPISGHDNLYWYRRVMGKEIKFLLHFVKESKQDESGMPNNRFLAERTGGTYSTLKVQPAELEDSGVYFCASSRGYEGGTEAFFGQGTRLTVV.

The chain has TRBV5-1 and TRBJ1-4; maybe TRBD1 (5 bases). The germline gives CDR1 SGHRS, CDR2 YFSETQ. This CDR3 region has 13 residues. V was pared by 1 base and J by 6 bases, with 7 bases between. The CDR3 sequence: CASSLRGDEKLFF. The CDR3 DNA follows: TGCGCCAGCAGCTTGAGGGGAGATGAAAAACTGTTTTTT.

The V gene is TRBV10-1, the J gene TRBJ2-4; D gene ambiguous. Germline V gene sequence: CDR1 WNHNN, CDR2 SYGVQD (reference sequence). Trimming shortened V by 0 bases and J by 4 bases, and 10 bases separated the two germline ends. The CDR3 totals 15 residues. CDR3: CASSESGHGKNIQYF. Written as DNA, the CDR3 is TGCGCCAGCAGTGAGTCTGGGCACGGGAAAAACATTCAGTACTTC.

With respect to this clone: The sample carries other DNA sequences with the same CDR3. The rearrangement links TRBV11-2 to TRBJ2-5, with D perhaps TRBD2 (6 bases). The CDR3 is 13 residues long. Germline CDR1 and CDR2: SGHAT and FQNNGV. Trimming shortened V by 4 bases and J by 2 bases, and 8 bases separated the two germline ends. CDR3 sequence: CASSSGLQETQYF. In DNA form, the CDR3 reads TGTGCCAGCAGCTCGGGACTTCAAGAGACCCAGTACTTC.

The rearrangement joins TRBV5-4 to TRBJ1-6; tentative D call: TRBD1 (5 bases). The V end lost 0 bases, the J end lost 9 bases, and 10 bases lay between the germline ends. The germline V gene encodes CDR1 SGHNT and CDR2 YYREEE (reference sequence). This CDR3 is built from 14 residues. The CDR3 coding sequence is TGTGCCAGCAGCTTGGTTGGGGGAAGTTCACCCCTCCACTTT. It codes for CASSLVGGSSPLHF.

V and J are TRBV4-3 and TRBJ2-6; 13 bases align to TRBD2. Germline CDR1 reads LGHNA; CDR2 reads YSLEER. This CDR3 comprises 18 residues. The V segment lost 4 bases and the J segment 1 base; nucleotides outside the gene matches: 4. CDR3 coding DNA: TGCGCCAGCAGCCGAGGACTAGCGGGAGATTCTGGGGCCAACGTCCTGACTTTC. Translating gives CASSRGLAGDSGANVLTF.

CDR3 nucleotide sequence: TGTGCCAGCAGCCGGGGACAGGGGGAGACCCAGTACTTC. Amino acids: CASSRGQGETQYF. The V gene is TRBV5-4, the J gene TRBJ2-5; 10 bases agree with TRBD1. With 4 bases clipped from V and 5 bases from J, the junction kept 2 bases outside the gene matches. This CDR3 has 13 residues. CDR1 is SGHNT and CDR2 is YYREEE in the germline V gene (reference sequence).

The rearrangement joins TRBV2 to TRBJ2-3; 10 nucleotides align to TRBD2. This CDR3 has 15 residues. The germline CDR1 and CDR2 sequences are SNHLY and FYNNEI. V shed 6 bases and J 4 bases; nucleotides not matched to a gene: 7. CDR3 coding DNA: TGTGCCAGCAGAAGACTAGCGGGTTCCCCAGATACGCAGTATTTT. Protein sequence: CASRRLAGSPDTQYF.

This chain links TRBV6-4 with TRBJ1-2; the D gene is possibly TRBD1 (6 bases). V dropped 0 bases and J dropped 2 bases, with 10 bases sitting between them. The CDR3 loop spans 15 amino acids. Germline lookup yields CDR1 MRHNA and CDR2 SNTAGT. CDR3 in amino acids: CASSDSRGGNYGYTF. As DNA, the CDR3 is TGTGCCAGCAGTGACTCCAGGGGAGGAAACTATGGCTACACCTTC.

Concerning this clone: Germline is not matched at one junction end, which may reflect a read error. The V and J genes are TRBV27 and TRBJ2-7, with 10 bases aligning to TRBD1. Germline values: CDR1 MNHEY, CDR2 SMNVEV (reference sequence). CDR3 length: 12 residues. The CDR3 DNA follows: TGTGCCAGCCGACAGGGGGCCGGGAGTGAGAACTTC. It encodes CASRQGAGSENF.

The CDR3 DNA is TGCGCCAGCAGCCAAGATCTGTGGGGCAATCAGCCCCAGCATTTT. Translated, it gives CASSQDLWGNQPQHF. The V call is TRBV4-1, the J call TRBJ1-5; D is unclear. The CDR3 is 15 amino acids. Deletions cut 0 bases from V and 2 bases from J, with 8 bases between. CDR1 MGHRA and CDR2 YSYEKL come from the germline V gene.

The chain links TRBV21-1 to TRBJ1-5. TRBV21-1 is an annotated pseudogene. CDR3 size: 12 residues. The chain's CDR3 is CASTVRGQPQHF. CDR3 nucleotide sequence: TGTGCCAGCACAGTCCGGGGGCAGCCCCAGCATTTT.

The chain has TRBV5-1 and TRBJ1-3, with D perhaps matching TRBD1 (5 bases). There are 14 residues in the CDR3. Per germline, CDR1 SGHRS and CDR2 YFSETQ. V dropped 0 bases and J dropped 4 bases, with 8 bases sitting between them. CDR3 sequence reads: CASSLGDAGNTIYF. DNA of the CDR3: TGCGCCAGCAGCTTGGGGGACGCGGGAAACACCATATATTTT.

The rearrangement uses TRBV6-5 and TRBJ1-4; possible D gene TRBD1, 5 bases. The CDR3 covers 16 residues. V lost 1 base, J lost 8 bases, and 17 bases lay in between. Germline V gene data show CDR1 as MNHEY and CDR2 as SVGAGI. CDR3 amino acids: CASSYYFGVGGEKLFF. CDR3 DNA sequence: TGTGCCAGCAGTTACTATTTCGGCGTGGGGGGGGAAAAACTGTTTTTT.

This sequence joins TRBV28 and TRBJ2-7, with no clear D. The V gene's germline CDR1 is MDHEN and CDR2 SYDVKM. This CDR3 contains 15 residues. With 2 bases removed from V and 0 bases from J, the gap between germline ends came to 11 bases. The DNA for the CDR3 is TGTGCCAGCAGTTTAGTTTATACGGACTCCTACGAGCAGTACTTC. Amino acid sequence: CASSLVYTDSYEQYF. Full variable domain (remainder filled in from reference TRBV28 and TRBJ2-7): DVKVTQSSRYLVKRTGEKVFLECVQDMDHENMFWYRQDPGLGLRLIYFSYDVKMKEKGDIPEGYSVSREKKERFSLILESASTNQTSMYLCASSLVYTDSYEQYFGPGTRLTVT.

V gene TRBV10-2 combines with J gene TRBJ1-2; D may be TRBD1 (6 bases). V lost 2 bases and J lost 3, with 10 bases in between. The CDR3 has 14 amino acids. Germline V lookup: CDR1 WSHSY, CDR2 SAAADI. CDR3 DNA sequence: TGCGCCAGCAGTGAGAACAGGGTGGACTATGGCTACACCTTC. Protein: CASSENRVDYGYTF.

The rearrangement joins TRBV2 to TRBJ2-7; a possible D gene is TRBD1 (5 bases). This CDR3 is 14 amino acids long. V was clipped by 7 bases and J by 2 bases, with 15 bases between them. Germline-derived CDR1 and CDR2 are SNHLY and FYNNEI. The CDR3 sequence is CASKSGQGTYEQYF. CDR3 nucleotides: TGTGCCAGCAAATCCGGGCAGGGTACCTACGAGCAGTACTTC.

This clone was observed a single time. V is TRBV10-3 and J is TRBJ1-1; D unclear. V lost 4 bases, J lost 4 bases, and 16 bases lay in between. The CDR3 runs to 15 residues. Germline-derived CDR1 and CDR2 are ENHRY and SYGVKD. CDR3 sequence reads: CAISVATGLSTEAFF. CDR3 coding DNA: TGTGCCATCAGTGTTGCCACTGGGTTAAGCACTGAAGCTTTCTTT.